The entry that follows covers one T cell receptor beta chain sequence. Its antigen remains unidentified. This sample is drawn from a study of Ad26.COV2.S vaccination and SARS-CoV-2 variants. The study's findings and limits: It was found that vaccine and placebo recipients had similar non-spike TCR breadth. Compared with placebo recipients, vaccine recipients had higher spike-specific TCR breadth. Responses of T cells in total may have been underestimated by the TCR breadth and depth analyses.

Germline CDR1 and CDR2: SQVTM and ANQGSEA. V lost 2 bases and J 4 bases, leaving 6 bases between the germline ends. This CDR3 region has 12 residues. Treatment denoted: 19 received Ad26.COV2.S at low or high dose, single or two shots; about five received placebo; per-sample allocation not given. On day 63 after the first injection, vaccine and placebo recipients gave samples. It was an adult aged 18-55 years in Boston who was the donor. Produced via immunoSEQ multiplex PCR; TCRdb's table is partial and in-frame only. The table records approximately 410,000 clones, 88% of them present only once. The receptor comes from a person between 18 and 65 years old who received the Ad26.COV2.S COVID-19 vaccine or a placebo. The material was peripheral blood, obtained in a trial of Ad26.COV2.S vaccine versus placebo. The chain links TRBV29-1 to TRBJ2-1; D remains ambiguous. CDR3 nucleotides: TGCAGCGTTGAATTGGGGTACAATGAGCAGTTCTTC. It specifies CSVELGYNEQFF.